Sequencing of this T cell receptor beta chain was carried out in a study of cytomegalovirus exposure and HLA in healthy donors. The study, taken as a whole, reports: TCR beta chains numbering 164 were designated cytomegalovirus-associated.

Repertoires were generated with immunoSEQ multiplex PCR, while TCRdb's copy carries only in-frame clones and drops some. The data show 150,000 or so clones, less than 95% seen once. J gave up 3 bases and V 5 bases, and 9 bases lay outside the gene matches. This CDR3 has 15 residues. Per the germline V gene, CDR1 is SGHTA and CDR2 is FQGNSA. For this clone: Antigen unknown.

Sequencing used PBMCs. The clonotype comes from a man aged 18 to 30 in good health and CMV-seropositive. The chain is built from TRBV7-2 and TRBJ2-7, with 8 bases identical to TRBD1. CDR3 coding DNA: TGTGCCAGCAGCGCCAGGGGGCATAAGGTCTACGAGCAGTACTTC. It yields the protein CASSARGHKVYEQYF.